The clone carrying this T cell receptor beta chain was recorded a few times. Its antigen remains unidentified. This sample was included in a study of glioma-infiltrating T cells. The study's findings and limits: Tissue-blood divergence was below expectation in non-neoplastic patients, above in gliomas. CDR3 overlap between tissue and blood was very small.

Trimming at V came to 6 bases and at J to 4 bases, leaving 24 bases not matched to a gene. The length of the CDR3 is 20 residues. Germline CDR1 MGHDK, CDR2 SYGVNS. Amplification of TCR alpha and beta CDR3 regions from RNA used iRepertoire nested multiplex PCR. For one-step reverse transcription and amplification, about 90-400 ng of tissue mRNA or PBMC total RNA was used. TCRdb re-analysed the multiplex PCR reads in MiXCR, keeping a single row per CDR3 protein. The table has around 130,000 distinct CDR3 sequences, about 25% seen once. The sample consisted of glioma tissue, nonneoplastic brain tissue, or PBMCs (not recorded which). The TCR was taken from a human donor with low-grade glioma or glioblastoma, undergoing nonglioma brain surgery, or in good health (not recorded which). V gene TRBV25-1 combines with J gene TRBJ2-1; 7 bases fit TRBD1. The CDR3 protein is CASSPQGGAPGQRFYNEQFF. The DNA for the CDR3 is TGTGCCAGCAGCCCCCAAGGTGGAGCTCCGGGACAGAGATTTTACAATGAGCAGTTCTTC.